The sample holds many counts of the clone carrying this T cell receptor (beta chain). The antigen is unknown. Mismatch with germline at one junction end may stem from a read error. This CDR3 contains 14 residues. Germline V lookup: CDR1 SGHRS, CDR2 YFSETQ. The data are from a study of post-analysis software for immune sequencing data. General study points: Patients carried a few TRBV segments more frequently than controls did, and TRBV5-6, TRBV5-1 and TRBV20-1 were among them.

cDNA libraries of TCR beta carried unique molecular identifiers. The source material, roughly 0.85 to 10 million T cells, gave rise to 500,000 or so cDNA molecules. TCRdb reprocessed the PCR reads with MiXCR, giving one entry per CDR3 protein. The sample yields some 690,000 distinct CDR3 sequences, approximately 60% seen once. The chain joins TRBV5-1 to TRBJ2-5; D may be TRBD1 (6 bases). This sequence originates from a girl aged 2 to 10 with multiple sclerosis. The sequenced sample consisted of blood. The CDR3, as DNA: TGTGCCAGCAGCTTAGGACAGAACCAAGAGACCCAGTACTTC. Its translation is CASSLGQNQETQYF. The variable domain in full, completed from reference TRBV5-1 and TRBJ2-5, reads KAGVTQTPRYLIKTRGQQVTLSCSPISGHRSVSWYQQTPGQGLQFLFEYFSETQRNKGNFPGRFSGRQFSNSRSEMNVSTLELGDSALYLCASSLGQNQETQYFGPGTRLLVL.